This TCR beta chain was identified in a study of T cells in Graves' hyperthyroidism and ophthalmopathy. Template material for amplifying TCR beta CDR3 regions consisted of RNA transcripts. With the HTBI primer set, the TCR CDR3 went through a first round of RT-PCR. TCRdb redid the calling of the multiplex PCR reads with MiXCR, one entry per CDR3 protein. The sample includes 300,000 to 400,000 distinct CDR3 sequences, approximately 13% of them seen just once. Study observations and caveats: The model identified upcoming ophthalmopathy a median roughly 6 months ahead of onset.

This clonotype was observed many times. As yet, its antigen is unknown. Trimming cost V 6 bases and J 3 bases, with 9 bases left between them. The germline gives CDR1 SGHAT, CDR2 FQDESV (reference sequence). The CDR3 consists of 13 residues. No ophthalmopathy progression within 18 months constituted stable Graves' hyperthyroidism. Sequenced sample: blood. The rearrangement uses TRBV11-1 and TRBJ2-1; a possible D gene is TRBD2 (5 bases). The TCR was taken from a woman younger than 35 with Graves' hyperthyroidism. The CDR3 DNA reads as TGTGCCAGCAGGCCTACTAGCTACAATGAGCAGTTCTTC. Translation: CASRPTSYNEQFF.